The T cell receptor beta chain under discussion was sequenced for a study of cytomegalovirus exposure and HLA in healthy donors (dated by TCRdb to about 2017). Turning to the overall study: According to an earlier analysis of around 600 of the donors, about 179 million T cells yielded approximately 120 million unique TCR beta sequences and around 280 Gb of sequence data. Donor age, sex, ethnicity and CMV serostatus were compiled alongside the repertoire data. The genetic ancestry cluster associated with self-reported Caucasian donors included 65% to 90% of the 350 to 500 genotyped donors. To predict cytomegalovirus infection status, the study brought together high-throughput TCR immunosequencing, statistical association of individual TCRs with disease status, and machine learning. A later analysis re-examined previously published TCR beta repertoires from hundreds of donors and added high-resolution HLA genotyping to investigate patterns of TCR occurrence. An early release that covered 500 to 800 HLA-typed donors contained approximately 300 gigabases of sequencing data and tens of millions of unique TCR sequences. Typing coverage differed by locus: A, B, C, DRB1 and DQB1 were typed in roughly 620-640 donors, DQA1 in around 500, DPA1 in approximately 610, and DPB1 in 472. An earlier analysis of approximately 630 of the donors applied high-throughput TCR beta sequencing to assess whether each TCR beta V gene segment acted as functional or pseudogenic. Among 398 genotyped donors of the cohort, an average of roughly 230,000 unique TCR beta nucleotide sequences was sequenced per donor, of which approximately 18% were non-productive. All discovery cohort repertoires had been generated on a single sequencing platform. The study was designed to test whether signatures of past pathogen exposure could be identified by cataloging public T cell receptors. In a later genetic analysis, genome-wide SNP genotypes for about 55% of the roughly 700 donors were used, and that subset was treated as a discovery cohort. Along with the 666-subject first cohort, a separate validation cohort of over a hundred different subjects was used. The T cell repertoires of several hundred subjects were profiled by immunosequencing and related to cytomegalovirus serostatus. The later analysis used no new phenotypic data to find candidate immune exposures, relying instead on TCR beta sequences and their occurrence across donors. Roughly 5 DR-DQ haplotypes were handled as single units for association and clustering, since linkage in the cohort was strong. HLA typing included class I and class II loci at four-digit resolution. Broader findings and caveats from the paper: Some IMGT-functional V segments, including TRBV6-2 and TRBV6-3, could not be told apart with the 87-base-pair reads, so those segments were excluded. Three of the identified cytomegalovirus-associated TCR beta chains were confirmed in vitro to be specific for cytomegalovirus antigens. The only immune exposure information available for the cohort was CMV serostatus. An association between a missense DCLRE1C variant and V-gene and J-gene trimming of TCR beta chains was found in a later genetic analysis and replicated in an independent cohort. A further reported finding was that TCR beta sequences accurately predicted the HLA-A and HLA-B alleles for most subjects in the first cohort. Specific HLA alleles were associated with 16,951 TCR beta sequences at a false discovery rate of 0.05 in a later analysis. Because some donors lacked HLA typing at each locus, the association tests relied only on the typed subset. A later genetic analysis reported fewer N-insertions in productive TCRs among donors in an Asian-associated ancestry cluster than the roughly 620-donor mean. In a later analysis, the rate of TCR association differed among HLA loci, with DRB1 alleles having the most associated TCRs and HLA-C alleles having the fewest. When HLA alleles, especially DR and DQ, strongly co-occurred, TCR associations were difficult to assign to individual alleles. While some public TCRs were present in many individuals, most TCR sequences turned up only very rarely across donors. In an earlier analysis of some 640 of the donors, most TCR beta V segments were observed in productive rearrangements about 90% or about 30% of the time, broadly matching IMGT annotations. Linkage disequilibrium might explain the correlated functional status among segregating V segments, but an unknown experimental factor could not be excluded. Roughly uniform sequencing depth across donors was assumed in presence/absence analyses, although this assumption may not hold. In the study, around 150 TCR beta chains were listed as associated with cytomegalovirus. In a later analysis, most CMV-associated TCR beta chains were found to appear HLA-restricted, with HLA associations seemingly driven largely by CMV exposure. Over 15 rarely observed V segments, including chromosome 9 orphons, were excluded from the earlier analysis of some 590 of the donors because counts were too low. According to a later analysis, parvovirus B19, influenza, CMV and Epstein-Barr virus appeared linked to several top co-occurrence clusters. Cytomegalovirus status was reported to be diagnosed by the classifier with high specificity and sensitivity in both the original and validation cohorts. Only TCR beta chains were sequenced in this cohort, and the absence of alpha or paired-chain data limited detectable features. A cluster of highly shared sequence variants was judged likely to represent a technical artifact of the sequencing pipeline. The authors suggested that the approach could potentially be extended to other disease states and immunological phenotypes. A later analysis found that HLA-associated TCR beta chains were more clonally expanded and had lower generation probabilities than equally common non-associated chains.

The germline V gene specifies MGHRA as CDR1 and YSYEKL as CDR2. Relative to germline, V is 0 bases shorter and J is 3 bases shorter, with 10 bases between their ends. The cysteine opens and the phenylalanine closes a CDR3 of 15 amino acids. The sequence is cut down to CDR3 DNA, 45 bases in frame from base 1. Only one count was recorded for this clone. No cognate antigen has been identified for it. No base-level quality is on record; no much larger clone is a single base apart. In total, approximately 610 healthy bone marrow donors made up the cohort. All cohort members were sampled while nominally healthy, although unrecorded immune exposures were likely present. The donor tested CMV seronegative and was one of the 352 seronegative cohort members. Each donor provided a peripheral blood sample, and peripheral blood mononuclear cells were used for TCR beta sequencing. The Qiagen DNeasy Blood Extraction Kit was used to extract genomic DNA from the blood cell samples.

The library was prepared using the immunoSEQ multiplex PCR assay. The multiplex PCR relied on a mix of 60 forward primers for TCR Vbeta segments and 13 reverse primers for TCR Jbeta segments. The CDR3 region of rearranged TCR beta genes was amplified from genomic DNA with a multiplex PCR assay. On the Illumina HiSeq System, the amplified TCR beta libraries were sequenced as 87-base-pair reads. From the authors' description of their analysis: In a later analysis, 80 million or so unique TCR beta chains were counted across the 650 to 750 repertoires, and roughly 11 million of these chains were shared by at least two donors. To remove PCR and sequencing errors, raw reads were error-corrected and collapsed into unique sequences using a nearest-neighbor algorithm that merged closely related sequences. Alignment of CDR3 sequences to IMGT reference sequences was used to assign V, D and J gene segments. For a sequence to be retained, at least a six-nucleotide match to both a V gene segment and a J gene segment was required. Rearrangements were called productive when the CDR3 lacked stop codons and stayed in frame with V and J; all others were non-productive. Following IMGT convention, CDR3 was defined as the stretch from the second conserved V-encoded cysteine to the conserved J-encoded phenylalanine. In an earlier analysis of roughly 610 of the donors, sequences lacking an unambiguous match to a single V gene segment were excluded. An earlier analysis of around 600 of the donors classified V segments as functional when productive rearrangements were above 56.7% and as segregating when the standard deviation between donors was above 5%. A statistical classification framework was built for diagnosing cytomegalovirus status from the catalog of TCR beta chain sequences. A later analysis assigned V and J genes by comparing TCR nucleotide sequences with IMGT/GENE-DB human TR gene sequences. In a later analysis, CDR3 sequences and most-parsimonious VDJ recombination scenarios were assigned using the TCRdist pipeline. In a later analysis, every TCR beta chain was defined by the combination of its CDR3 amino acid sequence and its V-gene family, and reads without a unique V-gene family were dropped. As a way to deal with suspected cross-contamination and a sequencing artifact, a later analysis dropped roughly 600 nucleotide sequences that were highly shared and had low generation probability. A later analysis calculated a clonal expansion index for each public chain from normalized within-repertoire ranks of inferred template counts. In a later analysis, generation probabilities were computed with a VDJ recombination model fitted to out-of-frame rearrangements, and the resulting probabilities were checked against IGoR. A later analysis scored TCR-TCR, TCR-HLA and TCR-CMV co-occurrence with hypergeometric tests, applying a repertoire-size bias correction to TCR pairs. To estimate false discovery rates, a later analysis permuted the HLA or CMV assignments 20 times. In a later analysis, co-occurring TCRs were grouped using DBSCAN, and TCRdist sequence similarity was added for clustering within HLA-allele-positive subsets. Co-occurrence clustering excluded repertoires with fewer than 30,000 or more than 120,000 public chains, plus five with anomalous nucleotide sharing. The immuneACCESS repertoire file appears here via TCRdb, limited to in-frame rearrangements. These files lack a portion of the clones; in checked studies, under half of the deficit traces to unresolved V genes, and the cause of the others is not known. V, J and clone size reflect that table, while D and trimming were determined from the DNA. Counted in this sample were roughly 130,000 clones; approximately 82% of them appeared once. Jointly, the top ten make up approximately 3% of the sample.

This chain joins TRBV4-1 to TRBJ2-3; a tentative D call is TRBD1 (5 bases match). The sequencing input was PBMCs. The clonotype comes from a boy aged 2-9 years in good health and CMV-seronegative. The CDR3 region reads CASSQDRTSTDTQYF. The DNA reads as follows: TGCGCCAGCAGCCAAGATAGGACATCGACAGATACGCAGTATTTT.